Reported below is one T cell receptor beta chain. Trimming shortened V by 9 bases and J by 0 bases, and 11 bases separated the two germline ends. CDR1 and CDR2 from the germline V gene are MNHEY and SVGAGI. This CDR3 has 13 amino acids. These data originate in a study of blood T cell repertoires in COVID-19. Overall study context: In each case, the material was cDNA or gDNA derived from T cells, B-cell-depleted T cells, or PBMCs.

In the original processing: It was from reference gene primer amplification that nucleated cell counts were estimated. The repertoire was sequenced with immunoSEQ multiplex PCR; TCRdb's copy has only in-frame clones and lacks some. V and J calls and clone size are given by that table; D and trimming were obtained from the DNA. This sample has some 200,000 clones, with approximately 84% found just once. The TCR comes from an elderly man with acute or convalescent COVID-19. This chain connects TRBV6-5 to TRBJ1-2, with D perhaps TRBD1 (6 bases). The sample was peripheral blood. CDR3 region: CASAGATNYGYTF. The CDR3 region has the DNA TGTGCCAGTGCAGGGGCAACTAACTATGGCTACACCTTC.